The 18 T cell receptor beta chains reported below all come from one sample, sequenced in a study of regulatory T cells in long-lasting Graves disease. Time point of the sample: newly diagnosed GD, antithyroid drugs for less than 3 months. The TCR library was made from RNA extracted from PBMCs. CDR3 regions were amplified by Arm-PCR using iRepertoire HTBI primers to build TCR beta libraries. One entry per CDR3 protein, called by TCRdb with MiXCR from the multiplex PCR reads. The sample yields roughly 420,000 distinct CDR3 sequences, about 17% seen once. These data were likewise used in another study, on T cells in Graves' hyperthyroidism and ophthalmopathy.

The starting material was peripheral blood mononuclear cells (PBMCs), obtained at new diagnosis, from a patient treated with antithyroid drugs. All receptors derive from a woman in her twenties or thirties with Graves disease.

V is TRBV6-4 and J is TRBJ2-3; D remains ambiguous. V dropped 4 bases and J dropped 2 bases, with 13 bases sitting between them. This CDR3 has 15 residues. CDR1 is MRHNA and CDR2 is SNTAGT in the germline V gene. The CDR3 loop reads CASSVFGGSTDTQYF. The CDR3 DNA reads as TGTGCCAGCAGTGTATTTGGCGGCTCCACAGATACGCAGTATTTT.

This clonotype was observed a few times. CDR3 in DNA: TGTGCCAGCAGCCTGTGGGGACAGAACCCAACTAATGAAAAACTGTTTTTT. As protein: CASSLWGQNPTNEKLFF. V gene TRBV6-1 combines with J gene TRBJ1-4, with 7 bases fitting TRBD1. The germline V gene has CDR1 MNHNS and CDR2 SASEGT. V lost 6 bases and J lost 0; bases outside the gene matches: 10. The CDR3 runs to 17 residues.

In its sample, this clonotype was seen a few times. The CDR3 is CASSLQQGSEQYF. Written as DNA, the CDR3 is TGTGCCAGCAGCTTACAACAGGGAAGCGAGCAGTACTTC. This chain connects TRBV5-8 to TRBJ2-7, with a weak D call TRBD1 (6 bases). Germline CDR1 reads SGHTS; CDR2 reads YDEGEE. CDR3 size: 13 residues. V was trimmed by 2 bases and J by 6 bases, leaving 12 bases between them.

The rearrangement joins TRBV25-1 to TRBJ1-6; 9 bases agree with TRBD1. The CDR3 consists of 15 residues. CDR1 and CDR2 from the germline V gene are MGHDK and SYGVNS. V gave up 0 bases and J gave up 9 bases; unmatched junction bases: 3. The chain's CDR3 is CASSEYGQGTSPLHF. The CDR3 bases are TGTGCCAGCAGTGAATATGGACAGGGGACTTCACCCCTCCACTTT. Supplemented by reference TRBV25-1 and TRBJ1-6, the full variable domain reads EADIYQTPRYLVIGTGKKITLECSQTMGHDKMYWYQQDPGMELHLIHYSYGVNSTEKGDLSSESTVSRIRTEHFPLTLESARPSHTSQYLCASSEYGQGTSPLHFGNGTRLTVT.

This chain joins TRBV5-4 and TRBJ2-1, with 7 positions matching TRBD2. Germline loops: CDR1 SGHNT, CDR2 YYREEE (reference sequence). CDR3 length equals 18 residues. The V segment lost 2 bases and the J segment 8 bases; nucleotides outside the gene matches: 19. This CDR3 reads CASSLGHRGRSLQDEQFF. The CDR3, as DNA: TGTGCCAGCAGCTTAGGGCATCGCGGGAGATCGCTACAGGATGAGCAGTTCTTC.

The V gene is TRBV9, the J gene TRBJ2-7; D remains ambiguous. Germline lookup yields CDR1 SGDLS and CDR2 YYNGEE. This CDR3 is 13 amino acids long. V lost 0 bases, J lost 6 bases, and 10 bases lay in between. The CDR3 loop reads CASSVGVVGEQYF. The CDR3 DNA is TGTGCCAGCAGCGTAGGAGTCGTAGGCGAGCAGTACTTC.

This clonotype showed up many times. The chain recombines TRBV27 with TRBJ2-1, with 8 bases aligning to TRBD2. V shed 1 base, J shed 2 bases, and the junction held 10 bases outside the gene matches. The germline V gene encodes CDR1 MNHEY and CDR2 SMNVEV (reference sequence). This CDR3 has 18 amino acids. The CDR3 DNA follows: TGTGCCAGCAGTTTATTAATCGGGGCGGGAGGACCCTACAATGAGCAGTTCTTC. Translation: CASSLLIGAGGPYNEQFF.

This clonotype was counted many times. The rearrangement links TRBV7-8 to TRBJ1-5, with TRBD1 identical over 7 bases. This CDR3 has 13 residues. V dropped 5 bases and J dropped 6; count of bases not matched to a gene: 4. Germline V gives CDR1 SGHVS, CDR2 FQNEAQ. The CDR3 DNA follows: TGTGCCAGCAGCGCGGACAGGTCTCAGCCCCAGCATTTT. This encodes CASSADRSQPQHF.

At least ten counts were recorded for this clonotype. The chain links TRBV28 to TRBJ2-5; D may be TRBD1 or TRBD2 (5 bases each). This CDR3 is built from 13 residues. Deletions cut 10 bases from V and 4 bases from J, with 16 bases between. The V gene's germline CDR1 is MDHEN and CDR2 SYDVKM. CDR3 sequence (DNA): TGTGCCACCCTCTCCGGGACCTCAGAGACCCAGTACTTC. Translating it yields CATLSGTSETQYF.

This clonotype was detected only a few times. The chain is built from TRBV12-3 or TRBV12-4 and TRBJ1-1, with a weak D call TRBD1 (5 bases). The ends were cut back, 7 bases at V and 3 bases at J, with 15 bases in the middle. The CDR3 is 14 residues long. The CDR3 here is CASTFWGGDTEAFF. The CDR3 coding sequence is TGTGCCAGCACCTTTTGGGGAGGGGACACTGAAGCTTTCTTT.

At least ten counts were recorded for this clonotype. V and J are TRBV28 and TRBJ2-7; D call uncertain. V lost 4 bases, J lost 3 bases, and 10 bases lay in between. This CDR3 contains 13 residues. From germline, CDR1 is MDHEN and CDR2 SYDVKM. DNA of the CDR3: TGTGCCAGCAGTTCGGTCCTGATCTACGAGCAGTACTTC. Translation: CASSSVLIYEQYF.

V and J are TRBV16 and TRBJ1-2, with D hard to call. V lost 1 base and J 4 bases, leaving 10 bases between the germline ends. CDR1 and CDR2 (germline): KGHSY, FQNENV. The CDR3 runs to 14 residues. CDR3 region: CASSQLPGAYGYTF. CDR3 DNA sequence: TGTGCCAGCAGCCAATTACCGGGCGCCTATGGCTACACCTTC.

V usage is TRBV6-1 and J usage is TRBJ2-7, with a weak D call TRBD2 (5 bases). The V end was cut by 5 bases, the J end by 5 bases, with 13 bases between. Germline V gene data show CDR1 as MNHNS and CDR2 as SASEGT. CDR3 length: 13 amino acids. CDR3 nucleotides: TGTGCCAGCAGTTACGCGGGTGGCAACGAGCAGTACTTC. It is translated as CASSYAGGNEQYF.

V gene TRBV5-1 combines with J gene TRBJ1-1; tentative D call: TRBD1 (6 bases). The CDR3 consists of 14 residues. Germline V gene sequence: CDR1 SGHRS, CDR2 YFSETQ. With 0 bases removed from V and 4 bases from J, the gap between germline ends came to 10 bases. The CDR3 coding sequence is TGCGCCAGCAGCTTGGAGGGGGGGACCACTGAAGCTTTCTTT. Protein: CASSLEGGTTEAFF.

This clonotype was recorded at least ten times. The V call is TRBV11-2, the J call TRBJ2-5; the D is unclear. The CDR3 runs 17 residues. Germline V gene sequence: CDR1 SGHAT, CDR2 FQNNGV. The V and J ends lost 0 bases and 0 bases respectively, with 14 bases between them. CDR3 protein: CASSLDPAAIYQETQYF. Written as DNA, the CDR3 is TGTGCCAGCAGCTTAGATCCTGCAGCAATATACCAAGAGACCCAGTACTTC.

This clonotype was seen repeatedly, ten times or more. This rearrangement joins TRBV27 to TRBJ1-4; D perhaps matches TRBD1 (6 bases). In germline, CDR1 is MNHEY, CDR2 SMNVEV (reference sequence). The V end lost 6 bases, the J end lost 6 bases, and 14 bases lay between the germline ends. The length of the CDR3 is 14 residues. Here the CDR3 DNA reads TGTGCCAGCAGGGAAGTAGGGGGGCATGAAAAACTGTTTTTT. Translation: CASREVGGHEKLFF.

This clonotype was seen many times. The chain employs TRBV10-2 and TRBJ2-7; a weak D match, TRBD1 (5 bases). Trimming left V 6 bases short and J 4 bases short, with 19 bases between. Germline CDR1 WSHSY, CDR2 SAAADI. The CDR3 contains 15 residues. CDR3 nucleotide sequence: TGCGCCAGCAGGGAAGGGGCCAGGCCTCAATACGAGCAGTACTTC. Its translation: CASREGARPQYEQYF.

This clonotype was observed at least ten times. This chain connects TRBV28 to TRBJ2-4; D is perhaps TRBD2 (5 bases). The CDR3 is 16 residues long. V lost 5 bases to trimming and J lost 6 bases, with 20 bases between them. Per germline, CDR1 MDHEN and CDR2 SYDVKM. CDR3 residues: CASSRPGGVDLNIQYF. CDR3 in DNA: TGTGCCAGCAGTCGCCCAGGAGGCGTCGATTTAAACATTCAGTACTTC.